Presented here are 6 T cell receptor beta chains from one specimen sequenced in a study of cytomegalovirus exposure and HLA in healthy donors. The PCR used 60 Vbeta and 13 Jbeta primers. Profiling relied on immunoSEQ multiplex PCR, and the TCRdb table lists in-frame clones only, not all of them. Among about 250,000 clones listed, under 80% were seen once. Sequencing used PBMCs. All receptors derive from a female donor in good health and CMV-seronegative.

The chain uses TRBV27 and TRBJ2-3; 8 positions agree with TRBD1. Germline V gives CDR1 MNHEY, CDR2 SMNVEV (reference sequence). With 3 bases clipped from V and 5 bases from J, the junction kept 7 bases outside the gene matches. This CDR3 region has 15 residues. CDR3 residues: CASSFQGADLDTQYF. CDR3 DNA sequence: TGTGCCAGCAGTTTCCAGGGGGCGGACTTAGATACGCAGTATTTT.

This clone turned up a few times. V usage is TRBV4-2 and J usage is TRBJ2-3; 10 bases are a match to TRBD2. This CDR3 spans 20 amino acids. The V gene end was trimmed by 0 bases and the J gene end by 2 bases; junction bases not matched to a gene: 14. The V gene's germline CDR1 is LGHNA and CDR2 YNFKEQ. CDR3 DNA sequence: TGTGCCAGCAGCCAAGATTGGACGCTAGCGGGAGTAGAGGACACAGATACGCAGTATTTT. Protein: CASSQDWTLAGVEDTDTQYF.

Worth noting for this clone: Because it lacks the conserved phenylalanine or tryptophan at the end, this CDR3 is likely a read error. The chain couples TRBV25-1 to TRBJ1-2, with 7 bases fitting TRBD1. The germline V gene has CDR1 MGHDK and CDR2 SYGVNS. This CDR3 comprises 13 residues. The V segment lost 3 bases and the J segment 7 bases; nucleotides outside the gene matches: 5. CDR3 DNA: TGTGCCAGCAGTGATCAATACAGGGGTGGCTACACCCTC. Protein product: CASSDQYRGGYTL.

The J gene is TRBJ1-2, the V gene TRBV28; 7 bases fit TRBD1. Losses at the gene ends were 7 bases for V and 8 bases for J; bases not matched to a gene: 13. Germline lookup yields CDR1 MDHEN and CDR2 SYDVKM. The CDR3 covers 14 residues. CDR3 protein: CASTTTRRGAGYTF. CDR3 bases: TGTGCCAGCACCACAACGCGCAGGGGGGCCGGCTACACCTTC.

The chain employs TRBV28 and TRBJ2-1, with D possibly TRBD1 on 5 matching bases. CDR3 length: 14 amino acids. Germline V lookup: CDR1 MDHEN, CDR2 SYDVKM. V lost 3 bases to trimming and J lost 8 bases, with 14 bases between them. For the CDR3, the DNA is TGTGCCAGCAGTTTGGATACAGGAGAATATGAGCAGTTCTTC. Protein: CASSLDTGEYEQFF. Supplemented by reference TRBV28 and TRBJ2-1, the full variable domain reads DVKVTQSSRYLVKRTGEKVFLECVQDMDHENMFWYRQDPGLGLRLIYFSYDVKMKEKGDIPEGYSVSREKKERFSLILESASTNQTSMYLCASSLDTGEYEQFFGPGTRLTVL.

The chain joins TRBV10-1 to TRBJ2-3, with TRBD1 matching over 9 bases. Germline assignment: CDR1 WNHNN and CDR2 SYGVQD (reference sequence). V was pared by 4 bases and J by 3 bases, with 8 bases of the junction left unmatched. CDR3 length: 16 residues. The chain's CDR3 is CASSAGTGLTTDTQYF. As DNA, the CDR3 is TGCGCCAGCAGTGCCGGGACAGGGTTGACGACAGATACGCAGTATTTT.